A single sample gave rise to the 14 T cell receptor beta chains below, sequenced in a study of cytomegalovirus exposure and HLA in healthy donors. This PCR relied on a set of 60 Vbeta primers and 13 Jbeta primers. Clones were sequenced by immunoSEQ multiplex PCR, and TCRdb holds only the in-frame ones, with some missing. The sample's table shows 100,000 to 150,000 clones. The sequenced sample consisted of PBMCs. These TCRs come from a woman in her 40s in good health and CMV-seronegative.

V is TRBV7-9 and J is TRBJ1-1; no clear D. This CDR3 region has 13 residues. Per germline, CDR1 SEHNR and CDR2 FQNEAQ (reference sequence). V lost 9 bases to trimming and J lost 1 base, with 12 bases between them. The CDR3 region has the DNA TGTGCCAGTAGCCCTAACGGGAACACTGAAGCTTTCTTT. Amino acids: CASSPNGNTEAFF.

This rearrangement joins TRBV5-1 to TRBJ1-5, with D hard to call. The CDR3 is 15 residues long. The germline CDR1 and CDR2 sequences are SGHRS and YFSETQ. V shed 1 base and J shed 0 bases, with 8 bases lying between them. CDR3 in amino acids: CASSLNSLSNQPQHF. The CDR3 DNA reads TGCGCCAGCAGCTTGAACTCTCTTAGCAATCAGCCCCAGCATTTT.

The chain carries TRBV2 and TRBJ1-4; TRBD1 aligns across 7 bases. Germline V lookup: CDR1 SNHLY, CDR2 FYNNEI. The V segment lost 7 bases and the J segment 3 bases; nucleotides outside the gene matches: 8. This CDR3 is 15 amino acids long. CDR3: CASIEPGQPNEKLFF. In DNA form, the CDR3 reads TGTGCCAGCATTGAGCCGGGACAGCCTAATGAAAAACTGTTTTTT.

This chain connects TRBV19 to TRBJ2-5, with 8 bases aligning to TRBD1. This CDR3 has 13 amino acids. J lost 13 bases, V lost 5 bases, and 12 bases had no gene match. Germline V CDR1 and CDR2: LNHDA, SQIVND (reference sequence). CDR3: CASSPETGVRVYF. The CDR3 coding sequence is TGTGCCAGTAGTCCCGAGACAGGGGTAAGGGTGTACTTC.

The V and J genes are TRBV11-2 and TRBJ1-1; 10 nucleotides line up with TRBD1. Germline-derived CDR1 and CDR2 are SGHAT and FQNNGV. The CDR3 contains 13 residues. The J segment lost 10 bases and the V segment lost 5 bases, leaving 7 bases of the junction unmatched. The CDR3 spells CASSPGTGEGAFF. DNA of the CDR3: TGTGCCAGCAGCCCAGGGACAGGGGAAGGAGCTTTCTTT.

This chain uses TRBV5-8 with TRBJ2-1; D is perhaps TRBD1 (6 bases). Germline assignment: CDR1 SGHTS and CDR2 YDEGEE. This CDR3 has 15 residues. The germline V and J ends were trimmed by 3 bases and 0 bases, with 10 bases remaining between them. CDR3 coding DNA: TGTGCCAGCAGCTCCCAGGGGAGCTCCTACAATGAGCAGTTCTTC. It codes for CASSSQGSSYNEQFF.

The chain couples TRBV4-3 to TRBJ2-7; TRBD2 might be the D (6 bases). CDR1 LGHNA and CDR2 YSLEER come from the germline V gene. Trimming stripped 0 bases from V and 2 bases from J, with 11 bases between. CDR3 length: 15 residues. The CDR3 bases are TGCGCCAGCAGCCAAGATCTAGGAGGGGCCTACGAGCAGTACTTC. Translation: CASSQDLGGAYEQYF.

V gene TRBV5-1 combines with J gene TRBJ2-2, with 7 bases matching TRBD1. In germline, CDR1 is SGHRS, CDR2 YFSETQ. V dropped 0 bases and J dropped 2; count of bases not matched to a gene: 4. There are 16 residues in the CDR3. The CDR3 nucleotides are TGCGCCAGCAGCTTGGCCGGGACAGTTAACACCGGGGAGCTGTTTTTT. This translates into CASSLAGTVNTGELFF. Variable domain in full (rest from reference TRBV5-1 and TRBJ2-2): KAGVTQTPRYLIKTRGQQVTLSCSPISGHRSVSWYQQTPGQGLQFLFEYFSETQRNKGNFPGRFSGRQFSNSRSEMNVSTLELGDSALYLCASSLAGTVNTGELFFGEGSRLTVL.

The chain couples TRBV20-1 to TRBJ1-1; possible D gene TRBD1, 5 bases. This CDR3 comprises 11 residues. The V end was cut by 6 bases, the J end by 5 bases, with 10 bases between. Germline V lookup: CDR1 DFQATT, CDR2 SNEGSKA (reference sequence). CDR3 DNA sequence: TGCAGTGCCAGCAGGGCGACTGAAGCTTTCTTT. It yields the protein CSASRATEAFF.

The J gene is TRBJ2-5, the V gene TRBV27; TRBD1 might be the D (6 bases). Trimming removed 6 bases at V and 2 bases at J, with 16 bases between. The CDR3 sequence is 15 residues long. The germline V gene has CDR1 MNHEY and CDR2 SMNVEV (reference sequence). Here the CDR3 DNA reads TGTGCCAGCAGGCCAACAGGGAGATTTCAAGAGACCCAGTACTTC. It codes for CASRPTGRFQETQYF.

The chain carries TRBV7-2 and TRBJ2-5; 9 nucleotides align to TRBD2. Germline trimming cut 1 base from V and 3 bases from J; bases unmatched to any gene: 9. The CDR3 runs 17 residues. CDR1 and CDR2 (germline): SGHTA, FQGNSA. The CDR3 bases are TGTGCCAGCAGCTTAGGACGGGGCGGGGGGGCAGAAGAGACCCAGTACTTC. Translating it yields CASSLGRGGGAEETQYF.

The CDR3 DNA sequence: TGTGCCAGCAGTGGCAGTGGGACAGGGGAAGGAGATACGCAGTATTTT. This gives the protein CASSGSGTGEGDTQYF. The chain couples TRBV6-4 to TRBJ2-3; 10 bases line up with TRBD1. CDR3 size: 16 residues. Unmatched junction bases numbered 9, after V lost 4 bases and J lost 5 bases. The germline CDR1 and CDR2 sequences are MRHNA and SNTAGT.

J is TRBJ1-2 and V is TRBV18; 7 positions agree with TRBD1. The V and J ends lost 2 bases and 3 bases, in that order; junction bases with no gene match: 3. The CDR3 contains 14 residues. Germline V gives CDR1 KGHSH, CDR2 LQKENI. CDR3 sequence (DNA): TGTGCCAGCTCACCAGCGGGACAGTACTATGGCTACACCTTC. Its translation: CASSPAGQYYGYTF.

V usage is TRBV7-9 and J usage is TRBJ2-7; D is possibly TRBD1 (7 bases). This CDR3 is built from 12 residues. Trimming left V 3 bases short and J 6 bases short, with 9 bases between. CDR1 and CDR2 (germline): SEHNR, FQNEAQ (reference sequence). The CDR3 is CASSFRGVEQYV. The CDR3 coding sequence is TGTGCCAGCAGCTTCAGGGGGGTCGAGCAGTACGTC.